What follows are 5 T cell receptor beta chains derived from one specimen sequenced in a study of blood T cell repertoires in COVID-19. TCRdb's table, derived via immunoSEQ multiplex PCR, lists solely in-frame clones and lacks some. The sample shows roughly 120,000 clones, 70% to 80% of them seen only once. The sample comprised peripheral blood. Every receptor here comes from a man between 65 and 79 years old with acute or convalescent COVID-19.

The DNA of the CDR3 is TGTGCCAGCAGCAGGACAGGGGGCGGTCAAGAGACCCAGTACTTC. This codes for CASSRTGGGQETQYF. The genes are TRBV5-8 and TRBJ2-5; TRBD1 agrees at 11 bases. CDR3 size: 15 residues. Germline CDR1 and CDR2: SGHTS and YDEGEE. V gave up 4 bases and J gave up 2 bases; unmatched junction bases: 4. The complete variable domain, with remaining parts taken from reference TRBV5-8 and TRBJ2-5, reads EAGVTQSPTHLIKTRGQQATLRCSPISGHTSVYWYQQALGLGLQFLLWYDEGEERNRGNFPPRFSGRQFPNYSSELNVNALELEDSALYLCASSRTGGGQETQYFGPGTRLLVL.

This clone was observed a few times. This chain connects TRBV7-2 to TRBJ1-2, with D uncertain. V gave up 5 bases and J gave up 7 bases, with 14 bases separating them. CDR3 length: 13 amino acids. Germline values: CDR1 SGHTA, CDR2 FQGNSA. CDR3 sequence reads: CASSPVLEGGYTF. The CDR3 region has the DNA TGTGCCAGCAGCCCGGTCCTGGAGGGTGGCTACACCTTC.

The chain is built from TRBV30 and TRBJ2-7; TRBD2 matches 7 bases. This CDR3 spans 15 amino acids. CDR1 is GTSNPN, CDR2 SVGIG, per germline (reference sequence). The ends lost 0 bases at V and 0 bases at J; junction bases unmatched: 5. The CDR3 loop reads CAWSVRAGHSYEQYF. Written as DNA, the CDR3 is TGTGCCTGGAGTGTACGAGCGGGGCACTCCTACGAGCAGTACTTC. The whole variable domain, remainder taken from reference TRBV30 and TRBJ2-7, is SQTIHQWPATLVQPVGSPLSLECTVEGTSNPNLYWYRQAAGRGLQLLFYSVGIGQISSEVPQNLSASRPQDRQFILSSKKLLLSDSGFYLCAWSVRAGHSYEQYFGPGTRLTVT.

The chain combines TRBV5-6 with TRBJ2-1; 7 positions match TRBD2. CDR1 and CDR2 from the germline V gene are SGHDT and YYEEEE. CDR3 length: 15 residues. The trim removed 2 bases at V and 2 bases at J, leaving 4 bases unmatched. The CDR3 is CASSFRAGAYNEQFF. The CDR3 DNA reads TGTGCCAGCAGCTTCCGGGCGGGGGCCTACAATGAGCAGTTCTTC.

The chain uses TRBV7-2 and TRBJ2-6, with no clear D. Trimming shortened V by 1 base and J by 1 base, and 14 bases separated the two germline ends. Germline V lookup: CDR1 SGHTA, CDR2 FQGNSA. This CDR3 is 18 amino acids long. CDR3 region: CASSLGGTAWSGANVLTF. The CDR3 bases are TGTGCCAGCAGCTTAGGCGGCACCGCGTGGTCTGGGGCCAACGTCCTGACTTTC.